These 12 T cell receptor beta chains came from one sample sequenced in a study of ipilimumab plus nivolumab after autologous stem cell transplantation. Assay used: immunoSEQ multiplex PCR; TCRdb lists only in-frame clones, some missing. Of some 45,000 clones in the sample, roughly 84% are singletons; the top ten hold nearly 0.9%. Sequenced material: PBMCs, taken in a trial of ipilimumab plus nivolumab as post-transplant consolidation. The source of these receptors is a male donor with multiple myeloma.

CDR3 sequence: CASSPSSGPYNEQFF. In DNA, the CDR3 is TGTGCCAGCAGCCCCTCGTCGGGGCCTTACAATGAGCAGTTCTTC. The gene calls are TRBV6-5 and TRBJ2-1; D tentatively fits TRBD1 or TRBD2 (5 bases each). Germline V CDR1 and CDR2: MNHEY, SVGAGI. The CDR3 is made up of 15 amino acids. V was cut by 6 bases and J by 4 bases, with 16 bases left in between.

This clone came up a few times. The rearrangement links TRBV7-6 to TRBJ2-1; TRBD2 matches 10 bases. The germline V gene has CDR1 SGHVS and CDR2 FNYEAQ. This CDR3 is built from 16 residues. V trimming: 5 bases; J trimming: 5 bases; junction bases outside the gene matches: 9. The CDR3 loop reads CASSLERGGRNNEQFF. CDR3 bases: TGTGCCAGCAGCCTTGAGCGGGGGGGCCGAAACAATGAGCAGTTCTTC.

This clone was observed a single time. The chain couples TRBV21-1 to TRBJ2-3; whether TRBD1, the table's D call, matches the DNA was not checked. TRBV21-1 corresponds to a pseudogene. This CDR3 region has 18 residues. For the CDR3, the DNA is TGTGCCAGCAGCGGTCTAAGTACAGGGGAGAGGAGCACAGATACGCAGTATTTT. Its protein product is CASSGLSTGERSTDTQYF.

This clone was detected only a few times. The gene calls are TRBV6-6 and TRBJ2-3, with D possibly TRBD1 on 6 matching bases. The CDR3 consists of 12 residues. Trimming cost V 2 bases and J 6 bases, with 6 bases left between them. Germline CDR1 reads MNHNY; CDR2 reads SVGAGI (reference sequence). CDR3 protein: CASSYRGDTQYF. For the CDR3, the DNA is TGTGCCAGCAGTTACAGGGGGGATACGCAGTATTTT.

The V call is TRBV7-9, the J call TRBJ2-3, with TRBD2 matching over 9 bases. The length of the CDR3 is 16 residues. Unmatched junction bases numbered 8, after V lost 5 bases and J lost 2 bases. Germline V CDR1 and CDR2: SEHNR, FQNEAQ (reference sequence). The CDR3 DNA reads TGTGCCAGCAGCATCCACGCGGGAGGGACCACAGATACGCAGTATTTT. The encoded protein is CASSIHAGGTTDTQYF.

CDR3 nucleotides: TGTGCCAGCAGTTACCGAGGGGGTACCGGTGGCTACACCTTC. It yields the protein CASSYRGGTGGYTF. This chain joins TRBV6-5 and TRBJ1-2, with D tentatively TRBD1 (6 bases). CDR3 length: 14 residues. The V end lost 2 bases, the J end lost 7 bases, and 14 bases lay between the germline ends. Germline CDR1 and CDR2: MNHEY and SVGAGI.

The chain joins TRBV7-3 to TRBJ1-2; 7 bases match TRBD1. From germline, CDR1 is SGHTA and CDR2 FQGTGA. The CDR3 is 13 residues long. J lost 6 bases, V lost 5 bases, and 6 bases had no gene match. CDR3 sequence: CASSKTGLDGYTF. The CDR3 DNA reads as TGTGCCAGCAGCAAGACAGGGCTCGATGGCTACACCTTC. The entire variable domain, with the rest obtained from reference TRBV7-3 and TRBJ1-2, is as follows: GAGVSQTPSNKVTEKGKYVELRCDPISGHTALYWYRQSLGQGPEFLIYFQGTGAADDSGLPNDRFFAVRPEGSVSTLKIQRTERGDSAVYLCASSKTGLDGYTFGSGTRLTVV.

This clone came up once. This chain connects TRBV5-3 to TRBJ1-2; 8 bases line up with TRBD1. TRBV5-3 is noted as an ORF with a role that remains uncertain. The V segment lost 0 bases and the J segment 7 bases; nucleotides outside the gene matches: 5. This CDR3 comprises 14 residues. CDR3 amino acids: CARSLGTGWRGYTF. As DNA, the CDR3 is TGTGCCAGAAGCTTGGGGACAGGGTGGCGTGGCTACACCTTC.

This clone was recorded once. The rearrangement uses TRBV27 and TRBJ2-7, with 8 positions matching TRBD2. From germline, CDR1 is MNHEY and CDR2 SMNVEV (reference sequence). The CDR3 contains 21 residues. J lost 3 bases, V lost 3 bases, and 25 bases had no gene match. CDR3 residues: CASSLPSRVAGLLPSRYEQYF. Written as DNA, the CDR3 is TGTGCCAGCAGTTTGCCCTCCCGGGTAGCGGGACTTCTACCCTCCCGCTACGAGCAGTACTTC.

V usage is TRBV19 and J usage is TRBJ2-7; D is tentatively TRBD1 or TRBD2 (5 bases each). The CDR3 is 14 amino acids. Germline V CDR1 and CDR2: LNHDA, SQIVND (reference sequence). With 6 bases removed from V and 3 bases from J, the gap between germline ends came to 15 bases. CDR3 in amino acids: CASSRGRLNYEQYF. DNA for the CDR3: TGTGCCAGTAGCCGGGGACGGCTAAACTACGAGCAGTACTTC.

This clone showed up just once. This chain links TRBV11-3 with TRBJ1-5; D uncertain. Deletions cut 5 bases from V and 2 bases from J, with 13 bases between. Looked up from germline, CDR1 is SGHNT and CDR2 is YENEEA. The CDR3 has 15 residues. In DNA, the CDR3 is TGTGCCAGCAGCCCGGGCGGGATTCGCAATCAGCCCCAGCATTTT. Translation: CASSPGGIRNQPQHF.

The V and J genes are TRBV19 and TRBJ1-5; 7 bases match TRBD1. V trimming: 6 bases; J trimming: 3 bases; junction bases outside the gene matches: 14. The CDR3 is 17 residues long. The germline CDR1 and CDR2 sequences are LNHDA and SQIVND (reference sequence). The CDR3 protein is CASSLTEGALSNQPQHF. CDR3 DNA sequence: TGTGCCAGTAGCTTAACGGAGGGGGCGCTTTCCAATCAGCCCCAGCATTTT.